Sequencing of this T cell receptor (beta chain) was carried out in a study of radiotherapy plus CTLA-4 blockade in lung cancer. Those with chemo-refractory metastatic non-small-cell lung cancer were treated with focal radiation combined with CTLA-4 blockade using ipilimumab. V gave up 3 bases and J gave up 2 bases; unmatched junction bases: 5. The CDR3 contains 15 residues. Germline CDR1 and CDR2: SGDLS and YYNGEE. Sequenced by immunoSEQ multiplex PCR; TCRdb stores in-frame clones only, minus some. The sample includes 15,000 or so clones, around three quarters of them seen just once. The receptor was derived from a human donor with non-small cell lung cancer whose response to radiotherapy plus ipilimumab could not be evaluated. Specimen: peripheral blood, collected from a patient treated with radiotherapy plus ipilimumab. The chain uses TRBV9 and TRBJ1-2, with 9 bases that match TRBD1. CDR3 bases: TGTGCCAGCAGCGCCCTCGGGACAGGGAACTATGGCTACACCTTC. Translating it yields CASSALGTGNYGYTF. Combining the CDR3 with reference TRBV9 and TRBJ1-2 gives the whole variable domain DSGVTQTPKHLITATGQRVTLRCSPRSGDLSVYWYQQSLDQGLQFLIQYYNGEERAKGNILERFSAQQFPDLHSELNLSSLELGDSALYFCASSALGTGNYGYTFGSGTRLTVV.